What follows is one T cell receptor beta chain and its context. The data stem from a study of cytomegalovirus exposure and HLA in healthy donors. Trimming removed 7 bases at V and 4 bases at J, with 16 bases between. The CDR3 is 15 amino acids. Germline loops: CDR1 MNHEY, CDR2 SMNVEV (reference sequence). The PCR made use of 60 Vbeta and 13 Jbeta primers. The table came from immunoSEQ multiplex PCR; TCRdb's copy has only in-frame clones and leaves some out. Among around 100,000 clones, around four fifths were seen once, and the ten largest hold 2.5% to 3%. This TCR was sampled from a man between 35 and 55 years old in good health and CMV-seronegative. V usage is TRBV27 and J usage is TRBJ2-2, with D perhaps matching TRBD1 (6 bases). The specimen sequenced was PBMCs. In DNA, the CDR3 is TGTGCCAGCACCGACCACGGACAGTTCACCGGGGAGCTGTTTTTT. Protein sequence: CASTDHGQFTGELFF.